This TCR beta chain stems from a study of blood T cell repertoires in COVID-19. Background on the study: T cells, B-cell-depleted T cells, or PBMCs provided the cDNA or gDNA that served as material.

In the study's own analysis: Counts of nucleated cells, estimated from reference gene primer amplification, were obtained. TCRdb keeps only in-frame clones here, not all; method: immunoSEQ multiplex PCR. That table furnishes V, J and clone size, whereas the DNA furnished D and trimming. The table lists about 110,000 clones, approximately 82% of them singletons. The CDR3 loop spans 13 amino acids. Germline V gives CDR1 MGHRA, CDR2 YSYEKL. Trimming removed 1 base from V and 5 bases from J, with 8 bases in between. This clone was seen more than once but under ten times. This sequence joins TRBV4-1 and TRBJ1-1, with no clear D. This TCR came from a woman aged 80 or older with acute or convalescent COVID-19. The sample was peripheral blood. CDR3 sequence: CASSQVGETEAFF. The CDR3 DNA follows: TGCGCCAGCAGCCAAGTGGGAGAAACTGAAGCTTTCTTT.